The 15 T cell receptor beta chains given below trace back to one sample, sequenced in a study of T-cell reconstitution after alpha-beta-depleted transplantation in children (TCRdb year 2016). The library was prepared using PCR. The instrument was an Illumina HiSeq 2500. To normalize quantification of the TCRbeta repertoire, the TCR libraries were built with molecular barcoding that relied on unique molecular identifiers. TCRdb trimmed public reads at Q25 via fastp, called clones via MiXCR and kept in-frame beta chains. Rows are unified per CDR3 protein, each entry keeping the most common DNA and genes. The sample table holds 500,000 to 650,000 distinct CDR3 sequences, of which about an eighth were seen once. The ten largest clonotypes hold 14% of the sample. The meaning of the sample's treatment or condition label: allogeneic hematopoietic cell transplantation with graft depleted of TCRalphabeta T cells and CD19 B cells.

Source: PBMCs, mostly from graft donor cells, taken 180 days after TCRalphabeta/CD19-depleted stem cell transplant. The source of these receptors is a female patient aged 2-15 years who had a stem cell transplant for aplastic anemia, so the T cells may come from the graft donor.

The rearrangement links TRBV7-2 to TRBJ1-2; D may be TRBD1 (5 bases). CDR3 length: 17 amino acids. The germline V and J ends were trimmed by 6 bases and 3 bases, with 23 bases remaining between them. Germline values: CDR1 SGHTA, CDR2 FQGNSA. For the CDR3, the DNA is TGTGCCAGCAGTTACCGGGACTCCACTCAGCGGGACTATGGCTACACCTTC. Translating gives CASSYRDSTQRDYGYTF.

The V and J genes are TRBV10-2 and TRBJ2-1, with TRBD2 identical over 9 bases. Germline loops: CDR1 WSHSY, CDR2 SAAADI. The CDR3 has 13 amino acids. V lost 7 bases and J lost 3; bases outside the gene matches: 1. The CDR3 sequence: CASKAGGYNEQFF. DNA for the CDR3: TGCGCCAGCAAAGCGGGAGGCTACAATGAGCAGTTCTTC.

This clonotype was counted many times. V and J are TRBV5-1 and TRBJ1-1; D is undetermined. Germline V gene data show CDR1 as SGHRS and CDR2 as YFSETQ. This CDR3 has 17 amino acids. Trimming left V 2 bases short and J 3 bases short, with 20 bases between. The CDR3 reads CASSFVATGPSYTEAFF. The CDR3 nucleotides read TGCGCCAGCAGCTTCGTAGCTACCGGGCCATCATACACTGAAGCTTTCTTT.

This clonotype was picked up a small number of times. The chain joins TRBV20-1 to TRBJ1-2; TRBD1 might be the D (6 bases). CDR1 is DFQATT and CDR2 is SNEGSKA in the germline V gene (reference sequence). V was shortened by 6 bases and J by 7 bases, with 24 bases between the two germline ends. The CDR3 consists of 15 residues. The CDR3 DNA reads TGCAGTGCCTCAACCCGGTCAAGACAGGCTCTTGGCTACACCTTC. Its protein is CSASTRSRQALGYTF.

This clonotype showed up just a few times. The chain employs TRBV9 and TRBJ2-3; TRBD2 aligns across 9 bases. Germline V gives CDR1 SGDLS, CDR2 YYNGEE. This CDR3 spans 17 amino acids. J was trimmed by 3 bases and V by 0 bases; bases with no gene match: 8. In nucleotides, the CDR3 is TGTGCCAGCAGCGTAGGACTAGCGGTTGACGTTACAGATACGCAGTATTTT. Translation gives CASSVGLAVDVTDTQYF.

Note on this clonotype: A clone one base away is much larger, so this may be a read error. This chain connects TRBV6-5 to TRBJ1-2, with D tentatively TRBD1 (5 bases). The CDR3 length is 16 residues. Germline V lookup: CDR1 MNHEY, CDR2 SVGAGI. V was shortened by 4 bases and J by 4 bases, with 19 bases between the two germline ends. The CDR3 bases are TGTGCCAGCAGTTCCACCGGGCCAGGGATCCCCTATGGCTACACCTTC. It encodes CASSSTGPGIPYGYTF.

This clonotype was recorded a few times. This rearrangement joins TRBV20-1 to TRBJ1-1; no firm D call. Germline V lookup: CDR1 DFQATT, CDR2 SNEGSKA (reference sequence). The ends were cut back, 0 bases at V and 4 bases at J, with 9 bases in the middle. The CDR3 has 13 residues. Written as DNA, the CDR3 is TGCAGTGCTAGAGATCGGAGTGGCACTGAAGCTTTCTTT. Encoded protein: CSARDRSGTEAFF.

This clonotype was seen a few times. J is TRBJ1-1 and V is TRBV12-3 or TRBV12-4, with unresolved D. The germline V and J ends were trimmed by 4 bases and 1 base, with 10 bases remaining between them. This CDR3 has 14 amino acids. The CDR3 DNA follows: TGTGCCAGCAGTTGGGAGGTTGGGAACACTGAAGCTTTCTTT. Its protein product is CASSWEVGNTEAFF.

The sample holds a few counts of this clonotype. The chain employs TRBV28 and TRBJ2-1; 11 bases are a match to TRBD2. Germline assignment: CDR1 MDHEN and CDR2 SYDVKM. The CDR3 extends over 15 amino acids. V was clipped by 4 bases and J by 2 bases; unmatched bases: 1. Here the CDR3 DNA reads TGTGCCAGCAGTTCGACTAGCGGGGCCTACAATGAGCAGTTCTTC. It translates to CASSSTSGAYNEQFF.

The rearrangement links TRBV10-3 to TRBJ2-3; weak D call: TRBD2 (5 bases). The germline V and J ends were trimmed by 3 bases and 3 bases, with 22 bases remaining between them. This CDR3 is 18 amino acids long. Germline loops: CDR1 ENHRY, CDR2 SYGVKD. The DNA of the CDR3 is TGTGCCATCAGTGAAGAGGGAGAATATATGAGAGGGACAGATACGCAGTATTTT. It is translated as CAISEEGEYMRGTDTQYF.

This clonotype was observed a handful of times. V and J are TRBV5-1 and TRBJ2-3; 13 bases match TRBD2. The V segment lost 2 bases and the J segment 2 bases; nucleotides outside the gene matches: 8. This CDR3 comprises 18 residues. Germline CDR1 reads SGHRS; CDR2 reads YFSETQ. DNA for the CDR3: TGCGCCAGCAGCTTTGGACTAGCGGGAGTCTTCATCACAGATACGCAGTATTTT. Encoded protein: CASSFGLAGVFITDTQYF.

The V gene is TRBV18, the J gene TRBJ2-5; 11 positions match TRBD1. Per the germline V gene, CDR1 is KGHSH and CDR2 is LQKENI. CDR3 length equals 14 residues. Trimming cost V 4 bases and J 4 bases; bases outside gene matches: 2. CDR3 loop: CASSRDRGSETQYF. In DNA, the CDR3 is TGTGCCAGCTCACGGGACAGGGGGTCAGAGACCCAGTACTTC.

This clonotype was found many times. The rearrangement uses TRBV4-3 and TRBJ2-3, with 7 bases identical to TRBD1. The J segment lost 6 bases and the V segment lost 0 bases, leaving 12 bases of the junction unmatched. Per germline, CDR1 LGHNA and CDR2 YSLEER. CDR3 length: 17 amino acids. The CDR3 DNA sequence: TGCGCCAGCAGCCAAGATCCGGGACAGAGGAGAGGGGATACGCAGTATTTT. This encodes CASSQDPGQRRGDTQYF.

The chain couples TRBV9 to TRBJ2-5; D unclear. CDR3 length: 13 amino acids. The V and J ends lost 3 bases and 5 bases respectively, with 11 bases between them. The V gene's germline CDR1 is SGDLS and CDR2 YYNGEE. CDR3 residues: CASSADLWETQYF. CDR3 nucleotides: TGTGCCAGCAGCGCGGACCTCTGGGAGACCCAGTACTTC.

CDR3 sequence reads: CASSDFSGTFYNEQFF. In DNA, the CDR3 is TGTGCCAGCAGTGATTTTAGCGGTACCTTTTACAATGAGCAGTTCTTC. V and J are TRBV25-1 and TRBJ2-1; D may be TRBD2 (6 bases). This CDR3 has 16 residues. Germline V gene lookup returns CDR1 MGHDK and CDR2 SYGVNS. Trimming removed 3 bases from V and 4 bases from J, with 16 bases in between.